These 24 T cell receptor beta chains were all obtained from the same sample, sequenced in a study of cytomegalovirus exposure and HLA in healthy donors. PCR amplification relied on 60 Vbeta primers (plus 13 Jbeta primers). Data came from immunoSEQ multiplex PCR; TCRdb stores just in-frame clones and leaves some out. Counted here are 220,000 or so clones, roughly 80% occurring once; the ten biggest clones make up less than 3.5%. The material sequenced was PBMCs. These receptors all come from a woman aged 40 to 49 in good health and CMV-seronegative.

The V and J genes are TRBV28 and TRBJ1-1; possible D gene TRBD1, 5 bases. Germline V lookup: CDR1 MDHEN, CDR2 SYDVKM. V shed 3 bases and J shed 10 bases, with 15 bases lying between them. The CDR3 totals 13 residues. The CDR3 loop reads CASSFWGGCGAFF. Written as DNA, the CDR3 is TGTGCCAGCAGTTTCTGGGGGGGGTGTGGAGCTTTCTTT.

The CDR3 sequence is CASRIATRTGGAQPQHF. The DNA for the CDR3 is TGTGCCAGTAGGATCGCCACCAGGACAGGGGGGGCGCAGCCCCAGCATTTT. The chain links TRBV19 to TRBJ1-5, with 10 bases that match TRBD1. The trim removed 6 bases at V and 7 bases at J, leaving 15 bases unmatched. Looked up from germline, CDR1 is LNHDA and CDR2 is SQIVND (reference sequence). The CDR3 has 17 residues.

In DNA form, the CDR3 reads TGTGCCAGCAGCACGTACAGGGATGGCATTCAGTACTTC. The encoded protein is CASSTYRDGIQYF. The V and J genes are TRBV7-9 and TRBJ2-4, with a tentative D call TRBD1 (6 bases). Germline CDR1 reads SEHNR; CDR2 reads FQNEAQ (reference sequence). Trimming cost V 5 bases and J 9 bases, with 14 bases left between them. This CDR3 has 13 amino acids.

This clone was detected only once. The rearrangement joins TRBV7-2 to TRBJ2-7; D remains unclear. V lost 5 bases to trimming and J lost 4 bases, with 15 bases between them. Looked up from germline, CDR1 is SGHTA and CDR2 is FQGNSA. The CDR3 consists of 14 residues. CDR3 sequence (DNA): TGTGCCAGCAGCAAGCCGTTGGGCGCTTACGAGCAGTACTTC. Amino acids: CASSKPLGAYEQYF.

This sequence joins TRBV12-5 and TRBJ1-2; 8 bases match TRBD1. With 7 bases clipped from V and 14 bases from J, the junction kept 21 bases outside the gene matches. CDR1 is LGHNT, CDR2 FRNRAP, per germline. CDR3 size: 15 residues. The CDR3, as DNA: TGTGCTAGTGCCTTTCAATCGATCAGGGGGCCTAGGCAGACCTTC. Protein: CASAFQSIRGPRQTF.

The rearrangement joins TRBV7-2 to TRBJ2-7; possible D gene TRBD1, 5 bases. The CDR3 runs to 11 residues. The germline CDR1 and CDR2 sequences are SGHTA and FQGNSA. The V gene lost 5 bases and the J gene lost 7 bases, with 9 bases spanning the gap. CDR3 protein: CASSGAWEQYF. In DNA, the CDR3 is TGTGCCAGCAGCGGGGCATGGGAGCAGTACTTC.

This chain uses TRBV14 with TRBJ2-1; no definite D call. Trimming removed 4 bases at V and 3 bases at J, with 13 bases between. There are 15 residues in the CDR3. Germline V lookup: CDR1 SGHDN, CDR2 FVKESK. This chain's CDR3 is CASSPYLVGYNEQFF. The CDR3 DNA is TGTGCCAGCAGCCCCTACCTAGTAGGCTACAATGAGCAGTTCTTC.

The CDR3 spells CASSLSRVAGGRTDTQYF. CDR3 coding DNA: TGTGCCAGCAGCTTAAGTCGCGTGGCAGGGGGTCGTACAGATACGCAGTATTTT. The chain uses TRBV7-9 and TRBJ2-3; 7 bases match TRBD1. CDR3 length equals 18 residues. Losses at the gene ends were 2 bases for V and 3 bases for J; bases not matched to a gene: 14. The germline gives CDR1 SEHNR, CDR2 FQNEAQ (reference sequence).

The chain couples TRBV5-4 to TRBJ1-1, with D perhaps matching TRBD1 (5 bases). The CDR3 has 16 amino acids. Germline CDR1 is SGHNT and CDR2 is YYREEE (reference sequence). V lost 2 bases to trimming and J lost 1 base, with 15 bases between them. In DNA form, the CDR3 reads TGTGCCAGCAGCTTTCCTTATCAAACAGGGAACACTGAAGCTTTCTTT. Its translation: CASSFPYQTGNTEAFF. The whole variable domain, remainder taken from reference TRBV5-4 and TRBJ1-1, is ETGVTQSPTHLIKTRGQQVTLRCSSQSGHNTVSWYQQALGQGPQFIFQYYREEENGRGNFPPRFSGLQFPNYSSELNVNALELDDSALYLCASSFPYQTGNTEAFFGQGTRLTVV.

The chain uses TRBV7-9 and TRBJ2-7, with TRBD1 matching 10 bases. There are 17 residues in the CDR3. V shed 5 bases, J shed 1 base, and the junction held 11 bases outside the gene matches. Germline V lookup: CDR1 SEHNR, CDR2 FQNEAQ (reference sequence). CDR3 sequence reads: CASSPRAGTGVSYEQYF. CDR3 DNA: TGTGCCAGCAGCCCGCGAGCCGGGACAGGGGTTTCCTACGAGCAGTACTTC.

J is TRBJ2-7 and V is TRBV28; maybe TRBD1 (5 bases). The germline V gene encodes CDR1 MDHEN and CDR2 SYDVKM. CDR3 length: 12 amino acids. V was shortened by 6 bases and J by 5 bases, with 11 bases between the two germline ends. The CDR3 loop is CASRRQWNEQYF. CDR3 DNA sequence: TGTGCCAGCAGAAGACAGTGGAACGAGCAGTACTTC.

This clone came up once. The genes are TRBV7-8 and TRBJ1-2, with 8 bases fitting TRBD1. V was pared by 2 bases and J by 4 bases, with 9 bases of the junction left unmatched. CDR3 length: 16 amino acids. Germline V gives CDR1 SGHVS, CDR2 FQNEAQ. Here the CDR3 reads CASSLRVGQGLYGYTF. As DNA, the CDR3 is TGTGCCAGCAGCTTAAGGGTCGGACAGGGTCTCTATGGCTACACCTTC.

This sequence joins TRBV2 and TRBJ1-5; tentatively, D is TRBD1 (5 bases). Germline assignment: CDR1 SNHLY and CDR2 FYNNEI. The CDR3 has 15 residues. Trimming left V 3 bases short and J 1 base short, with 10 bases between. The CDR3 DNA sequence: TGTGCCAGCAGTGATATAGGGGCGAGCAATCAGCCCCAGCATTTT. Translated, it gives CASSDIGASNQPQHF.

J is TRBJ2-7 and V is TRBV28; the match to TRBD2 covers 8 bases. Germline V gene lookup returns CDR1 MDHEN and CDR2 SYDVKM. The CDR3 is made up of 18 amino acids. Trimming removed 3 bases from V and 5 bases from J; junction bases left unmatched: 18. The CDR3 nucleotides are TGTGCCAGCAGTTTCGCTCCCCCGAAAGGCGGGAGGTCTCACGAGCAGTACTTC. It yields the protein CASSFAPPKGGRSHEQYF.

The genes are TRBV6-5 and TRBJ1-1; D gene ambiguous. The CDR3 is made up of 14 amino acids. The germline V and J ends were trimmed by 5 bases and 3 bases, with 13 bases remaining between them. Germline CDR1 reads MNHEY; CDR2 reads SVGAGI. Here the CDR3 reads CASSNDPRDTEAFF. The CDR3 DNA reads TGTGCCAGCAGTAATGACCCCCGGGACACTGAAGCTTTCTTT.

About this clone: An end of the junction differs from the germline gene, which may be a read error. V usage is TRBV7-9 and J usage is TRBJ1-5, with D possibly TRBD1 on 6 matching bases. This CDR3 spans 15 amino acids. Germline V gene lookup returns CDR1 SEHNR and CDR2 FQNEAQ (reference sequence). CDR3 loop: CSSSLQGGSNQPQHF. The CDR3 coding sequence is TGTTCCAGCAGCTTACAGGGAGGCAGCAATCAGCCCCAGCATTTT.

The chain has TRBV14 and TRBJ2-7, with 8 nucleotides matching TRBD2. The length of the CDR3 is 14 residues. After removal of 2 bases from V and 9 bases from J, the junction contained 9 bases not matched to a gene. Germline V gives CDR1 SGHDN, CDR2 FVKESK. This CDR3 reads CASSQRGGLVGQYF. The DNA for the CDR3 is TGTGCCAGCAGCCAAAGAGGGGGACTAGTCGGGCAGTACTTC.

V is TRBV18 and J is TRBJ1-4, with TRBD1 matching 7 bases. This CDR3 is built from 18 residues. The J segment lost 3 bases and the V segment lost 4 bases, leaving 14 bases of the junction unmatched. The germline V gene has CDR1 KGHSH and CDR2 LQKENI. CDR3 DNA: TGTGCCAGCTCACTCTCCGAAACAGGGGCGGCGGCTAATGAAAAACTGTTTTTT. Translation gives CASSLSETGAAANEKLFF.

This clone was recorded once. The chain joins TRBV15 to TRBJ2-7; TRBD1 aligns across 12 bases. V dropped 4 bases and J dropped 4; count of bases not matched to a gene: 5. Germline V gene lookup returns CDR1 LNHNV and CDR2 YYDKDF (reference sequence). CDR3 length equals 15 residues. CDR3 sequence (DNA): TGTGCCACCAGCAAATCGGGACAGGGGGCATACGAGCAGTACTTC. Its protein product is CATSKSGQGAYEQYF. The whole variable domain, filled in from reference TRBV15 and TRBJ2-7, reads DAMVIQNPRYQVTQFGKPVTLSCSQTLNHNVMYWYQQKSSQAPKLLFHYYDKDFNNEADTPDNFQSRRPNTSFCFLDIRSPGLGDTAMYLCATSKSGQGAYEQYFGPGTRLTVT.

This clone was observed a few times. The rearrangement uses TRBV28 and TRBJ1-1; D gene unclear. The CDR3 consists of 11 residues. Germline assignment: CDR1 MDHEN and CDR2 SYDVKM. V dropped 8 bases and J dropped 6 bases, with 10 bases sitting between them. The CDR3 region has the DNA TGTGCCAGCCATAAGCGACCTGAAGCTTTCTTT. It translates to CASHKRPEAFF.

The V call is TRBV7-2, the J call TRBJ2-2; D uncertain. V lost 3 bases to trimming and J lost 4 bases, with 6 bases between them. This CDR3 comprises 13 residues. From germline, CDR1 is SGHTA and CDR2 FQGNSA. CDR3 nucleotide sequence: TGTGCCAGCAGCTTTACTATCACCGGGGAGCTGTTTTTT. It codes for CASSFTITGELFF.

The chain recombines TRBV27 with TRBJ1-6; perhaps TRBD1 as D (5 bases). The V gene's germline CDR1 is MNHEY and CDR2 SMNVEV (reference sequence). V was cut by 5 bases and J by 13 bases, with 18 bases left in between. This CDR3 has 14 residues. The CDR3 sequence: CASSASGSGSPLHF. The DNA for the CDR3 is TGTGCCAGCAGTGCCTCCGGTTCAGGGTCCCCCCTCCACTTT.

The rearrangement joins TRBV19 to TRBJ1-2; TRBD1 aligns across 9 bases. The CDR3 has 12 residues. V shed 10 bases and J 9 bases; nucleotides not matched to a gene: 9. The germline V gene has CDR1 LNHDA and CDR2 SQIVND (reference sequence). The CDR3: CATSDRGNRYTF. DNA of the CDR3: TGTGCCACCAGCGACAGGGGGAATCGCTACACCTTC.

The genes are TRBV27 and TRBJ2-5; D perhaps matches TRBD1 (5 bases). This CDR3 region has 14 residues. V was cut by 5 bases and J by 1 base, with 11 bases left in between. Germline-derived CDR1 and CDR2 are MNHEY and SMNVEV (reference sequence). The CDR3: CASSLQGGQETQYF. CDR3 in DNA: TGTGCCAGCAGTCTCCAGGGTGGCCAAGAGACCCAGTACTTC.